This T cell receptor (beta chain) was observed in a study of blood T cell repertoires in COVID-19. On the study more broadly: Nucleic acid was either cDNA or gDNA, and it came from T cells, B-cell-depleted T cells, or PBMCs.

Germline CDR1 MRHNA, CDR2 SNTAGT. The CDR3 loop spans 9 amino acids. V was shortened by 8 bases and J by 6 bases, with 5 bases between the two germline ends. Method: immunoSEQ multiplex PCR; TCRdb's copy keeps in-frame clones and lacks some. The sample shows 80,000 to 90,000 clones, roughly 84% of them seen only once. Sequencing was performed on peripheral blood. The chain joins TRBV6-4 to TRBJ2-7; D is undetermined. This clonotype was obtained from a man aged 65 to 79 with acute or convalescent COVID-19. The CDR3 is CASPCEQYF. The CDR3, as DNA: TGTGCCAGCCCCTGCGAGCAGTACTTC.